The 3 T cell receptor beta chains below come from one sample, sequenced in a study of identifying expanded T cells in peripheral blood. The repertoire was sequenced with immunoSEQ multiplex PCR; TCRdb's copy has only in-frame clones and lacks some. Altogether some 130,000 clones are present, 75% to 90% being singletons, with the ten largest covering around 8.4%. The sequencing input was blood. Source of these receptors: a person aged 18 to 75 in good health.

The chain has TRBV20-1 and TRBJ1-2, with unresolved D. Per germline, CDR1 DFQATT and CDR2 SNEGSKA (reference sequence). V shed 7 bases and J shed 5 bases, with 11 bases lying between them. The length of the CDR3 is 11 residues. CDR3 bases: TGCAGTGATAAGGCAGGATATGGCTACACCTTC. Translated, it gives CSDKAGYGYTF.

J is TRBJ2-5 and V is TRBV4-2; 12 nucleotides line up with TRBD2. J was trimmed by 2 bases and V by 0 bases; bases with no gene match: 4. This CDR3 contains 17 residues. Germline V gene lookup returns CDR1 LGHNA and CDR2 YNFKEQ. CDR3 loop: CASSQDLAGGGQETQYF. CDR3 nucleotide sequence: TGTGCCAGCAGCCAAGACCTAGCGGGGGGGGGTCAAGAGACCCAGTACTTC.

The chain links TRBV21-1 to TRBJ1-2. TRBV21-1 is designated a pseudogene. This CDR3 has 14 residues. The CDR3 loop is CASSKGGEFVGYTF. The CDR3 region has the DNA TGTGCCAGCAGCAAAGGAGGGGAGTTTGTTGGCTACACCTTC.